This T cell receptor (beta chain) was recorded in a study of shared clonotypes between healthy human individuals. Comment on this clone: Its target is unknown.

Running of the assay took place at deep level. As processed by the authors: Junction-only sequences produced by ImmunoSEQ had no quality scores, so filtering differed. Repertoires were generated with immunoSEQ multiplex PCR, while TCRdb's copy carries only in-frame clones and drops some. The V and J calls and clone size are taken from that table; D and trimming were inferred from the DNA. The table records more than 1.2 million clones, around 98.5% of them present only once. Points from the study as a whole: Estimated richness values were generally larger in naive subsets than in memory subsets.

Sample: naive CD4+ T cells sorted from blood. Subset indicated: CD45RA+ positively selected. This clonotype originated in a man aged 25-45 years in good health.

This CDR3 reads CASSLSSSGRRYEQYF. The CDR3 nucleotides read TGTGCCAGCAGCCTTAGCTCGAGCGGGAGGCGCTACGAGCAGTACTTC. The chain combines TRBV7-8 with TRBJ2-7; 9 bases are a match to TRBD2. The V and J ends lost 5 bases and 3 bases, in that order; junction bases with no gene match: 11. Germline values: CDR1 SGHVS, CDR2 FQNEAQ. The CDR3 is made up of 16 amino acids.